These 30 T cell receptor beta chains share one sample of origin, sequenced in a study of tissue T cells after allogeneic stem cell transplantation. Measured with immunoSEQ multiplex PCR; TCRdb has only the in-frame clones, and not every one. The table records around 40,000 clones, 92% of them present only once. This specimen was blood, taken before transplantation. These receptors all stem from a woman aged 40-69 years who later had graft-versus-host disease after an allogeneic stem cell transplant.

This chain connects TRBV2 to TRBJ1-5; a weak D match, TRBD1 (5 bases). This CDR3 is 14 amino acids long. Germline CDR1 and CDR2: SNHLY and FYNNEI. Trimming cost V 0 bases and J 6 bases, with 9 bases left between them. The CDR3 is CASSEAGGIQPQHF. CDR3 bases: TGTGCCAGCAGTGAAGCGGGGGGAATTCAGCCCCAGCATTTT.

The chain combines TRBV9 with TRBJ2-6, with D perhaps TRBD2 (5 bases). The CDR3 sequence is 17 residues long. Trimming pared 3 bases from V and 0 bases from J, leaving 13 bases between. From germline, CDR1 is SGDLS and CDR2 YYNGEE. Written as DNA, the CDR3 is TGTGCCAGCAGCGCATGGACTGCCCTCTCTGGGGCCAACGTCCTGACTTTC. Residues: CASSAWTALSGANVLTF. Complete variable domain (other parts from reference TRBV9 and TRBJ2-6): DSGVTQTPKHLITATGQRVTLRCSPRSGDLSVYWYQQSLDQGLQFLIQYYNGEERAKGNILERFSAQQFPDLHSELNLSSLELGDSALYFCASSAWTALSGANVLTFGAGSRLTVL.

This sequence joins TRBV18 and TRBJ2-7; TRBD2 matches 9 bases. The germline gives CDR1 KGHSH, CDR2 LQKENI. The CDR3 contains 16 residues. V lost 3 bases and J lost 5; bases outside the gene matches: 11. Here the CDR3 reads CASSPIPGLAIDEQYF. The CDR3, as DNA: TGTGCCAGCTCACCCATTCCGGGACTAGCAATCGACGAGCAGTACTTC.

The chain joins TRBV7-9 to TRBJ2-5; 11 bases map to TRBD2. The germline V gene has CDR1 SEHNR and CDR2 FQNEAQ (reference sequence). The CDR3 extends over 18 amino acids. V dropped 5 bases and J dropped 5; count of bases not matched to a gene: 16. Here the CDR3 DNA reads TGTGCCAGCAGCCCGGGGGGGCTAGCGGGAGGACTAGGGGAGACCCAGTACTTC. This translates into CASSPGGLAGGLGETQYF.

This clone was seen once. The V gene is TRBV19, the J gene TRBJ1-1, with D maybe TRBD1 (6 bases). The CDR3 length is 15 residues. Germline V CDR1 and CDR2: LNHDA, SQIVND (reference sequence). V was clipped by 3 bases and J by 4 bases, with 15 bases between them. The CDR3 nucleotides are TGTGCCAGTAGTATTGACAGGCTCTTGTCCACTGAAGCTTTCTTT. As protein: CASSIDRLLSTEAFF.

The chain combines TRBV5-1 with TRBJ2-1, with D perhaps being TRBD1 or TRBD2 (5 bases each). The V and J ends lost 4 bases and 10 bases respectively, with 30 bases between them. This CDR3 comprises 18 residues. CDR1 is SGHRS, CDR2 YFSETQ, per germline. The CDR3 reads CASSPRDEVVFSVEEQFF. In DNA form, the CDR3 reads TGCGCCAGCAGCCCAAGGGACGAGGTCGTCTTTTCGGTTGAGGAGCAGTTCTTC.

The CDR3 reads CASSTDRGNYEQYF. CDR3 coding DNA: TGCGCCAGCAGCACGGACAGGGGGAACTACGAGCAGTACTTC. The gene calls are TRBV5-1 and TRBJ2-7; 10 nucleotides agree with TRBD1. The CDR3 length is 14 residues. V dropped 4 bases and J dropped 3; count of bases not matched to a gene: 4. Germline V gene sequence: CDR1 SGHRS, CDR2 YFSETQ.

The chain couples TRBV27 to TRBJ2-2; maybe TRBD2 (5 bases). The germline CDR1 and CDR2 sequences are MNHEY and SMNVEV (reference sequence). V lost 1 base and J lost 1, with 10 bases in between. The CDR3 is 16 residues long. DNA for the CDR3: TGTGCCAGCAGTTTATGGGCCGGGGTGAACACCGGGGAGCTGTTTTTT. This sequence encodes CASSLWAGVNTGELFF.

The chain uses TRBV5-4 and TRBJ1-4; 7 bases line up with TRBD1. Germline-derived CDR1 and CDR2 are SGHNT and YYREEE (reference sequence). CDR3 length equals 15 residues. The junction had 6 bases not matched to a gene; V was cut back by 4 bases and J by 3 bases. The CDR3 DNA follows: TGTGCCAGCAGCCACACAGGGGTGGCTAATGAAAAACTGTTTTTT. Its protein is CASSHTGVANEKLFF.

The V and J genes are TRBV18 and TRBJ2-7, with a tentative D call TRBD1 (5 bases). Germline assignment: CDR1 KGHSH and CDR2 LQKENI. This CDR3 comprises 13 residues. With 2 bases removed from V and 3 bases from J, the gap between germline ends came to 8 bases. This CDR3 reads CASSPSDSYEQYF. CDR3 sequence (DNA): TGTGCCAGCTCACCATCCGACAGCTACGAGCAGTACTTC.

The chain recombines TRBV30 with TRBJ2-1; TRBD2 aligns across 10 bases. Unmatched junction bases numbered 11, after V lost 2 bases and J lost 7 bases. Germline-derived CDR1 and CDR2 are GTSNPN and SVGIG (reference sequence). This CDR3 region has 16 residues. The CDR3 here is CAWSPPKGLARNEQFF. CDR3 in DNA: TGTGCCTGGAGTCCGCCGAAGGGACTAGCGAGAAATGAGCAGTTCTTC.

The chain couples TRBV18 to TRBJ2-1; tentatively, D is TRBD2 (5 bases). Germline V gene data show CDR1 as KGHSH and CDR2 as LQKENI. CDR3 length equals 13 residues. V lost 2 bases to trimming and J lost 8 bases, with 10 bases between them. The CDR3 coding sequence is TGTGCCAGCTCACCATACGAGAGGGATGAGCAGTTCTTC. Its protein product is CASSPYERDEQFF.

The chain is built from TRBV19 and TRBJ2-1, with 11 bases that match TRBD2. V lost 6 bases, J lost 5 bases, and 6 bases stayed unmatched. The V gene's germline CDR1 is LNHDA and CDR2 SQIVND (reference sequence). This CDR3 contains 15 residues. This CDR3 is CASRSGTSGHNEQFF. The CDR3 bases are TGTGCCAGTAGGTCCGGGACTAGCGGTCACAATGAGCAGTTCTTC.

DNA for the CDR3: TGTGCCAGCAGCCAAGATCAGCGGCTGAACACTGAAGCTTTCTTT. Protein sequence: CASSQDQRLNTEAFF. The chain recombines TRBV3-1 (or the pseudogene TRBV3-2) with TRBJ1-1; no clear D. CDR3 length: 15 residues. V was clipped by 0 bases and J by 0 bases, with 8 bases between them. Per germline, CDR1 LGHDT and CDR2 YNNKEL (reference sequence).

The genes are TRBV24-1 and TRBJ1-5; D possibly corresponds to TRBD1 (5 bases). Trimming removed 3 bases at V and 3 bases at J, with 11 bases between. Germline CDR1 is KGHDR and CDR2 is SFDVKD. The CDR3 contains 15 residues. The CDR3 loop reads CATSDPDSSNQPQHF. The CDR3 region has the DNA TGTGCCACCAGTGATCCCGACAGCTCCAATCAGCCCCAGCATTTT.

V gene TRBV6-2 or TRBV6-3 combines with J gene TRBJ1-1, with D perhaps matching TRBD1 (6 bases). CDR1 and CDR2 from the germline V gene are MNHEY and SVGEGT. The ends were cut back, 5 bases at V and 3 bases at J, with 7 bases in the middle. The CDR3 sequence is 12 residues long. CDR3 bases: TGTGCCAGCAGTAGGGGGTACACTGAAGCTTTCTTT. This translates into CASSRGYTEAFF.

This chain joins TRBV4-1 and TRBJ2-1; D uncertain. Deletions cut 1 base from V and 1 base from J, with 8 bases between. CDR1 is MGHRA and CDR2 is YSYEKL in the germline V gene. This CDR3 is built from 15 residues. The CDR3 bases are TGCGCCAGCAGCCAAGTCTCGCCGTCCTACAATGAGCAGTTCTTC. Translated: CASSQVSPSYNEQFF.

The chain is built from TRBV19 and TRBJ2-2; 7 nucleotides agree with TRBD2. The CDR3 is 16 residues long. Trimming removed 2 bases from V and 1 base from J; junction bases left unmatched: 4. Germline V gene sequence: CDR1 LNHDA, CDR2 SQIVND (reference sequence). Here the CDR3 reads CASSIMGGVNTGELFF. The DNA for the CDR3 is TGTGCCAGTAGTATAATGGGAGGGGTGAACACCGGGGAGCTGTTTTTT.

The CDR3 sequence: CASSARQGLYGYTF. The DNA for the CDR3 is TGTGCCAGCAGCGCTCGACAGGGCCTCTATGGCTACACCTTC. The chain joins TRBV7-2 to TRBJ1-2; 7 bases are a match to TRBD1. Looked up from germline, CDR1 is SGHTA and CDR2 is FQGNSA. The junction had 7 bases not matched to a gene; V was cut back by 5 bases and J by 4 bases. This CDR3 region has 14 residues.

The chain carries TRBV7-9 and TRBJ2-1; D is unresolved. V dropped 1 base and J dropped 10 bases, with 14 bases sitting between them. CDR3 length equals 14 residues. Germline V gene data show CDR1 as SEHNR and CDR2 as FQNEAQ (reference sequence). The CDR3: CASSLVVGQLEQFF. The CDR3 bases are TGTGCCAGCAGCTTAGTTGTTGGGCAGCTCGAGCAGTTCTTC.

This chain links TRBV15 with TRBJ2-2, with D tentatively TRBD2 (7 bases). The germline V gene has CDR1 LNHNV and CDR2 YYDKDF (reference sequence). The CDR3 runs to 15 residues. V was trimmed by 0 bases and J by 9 bases, leaving 14 bases between them. The CDR3 nucleotides read TGTGCCACCAGCAGAGATAAGGGGGGGTCTAGGGAGCTGTTTTTT. This gives the protein CATSRDKGGSRELFF. Combining the CDR3 with reference TRBV15 and TRBJ2-2 gives the whole variable domain DAMVIQNPRYQVTQFGKPVTLSCSQTLNHNVMYWYQQKSSQAPKLLFHYYDKDFNNEADTPDNFQSRRPNTSFCFLDIRSPGLGDTAMYLCATSRDKGGSRELFFGEGSRLTVL.

The chain links TRBV24-1 to TRBJ2-7; TRBD1 might be the D (5 bases). The CDR3 totals 12 residues. Germline V CDR1 and CDR2: KGHDR, SFDVKD. The V and J ends lost 3 bases and 5 bases respectively, with 7 bases between them. The DNA for the CDR3 is TGTGCCACCAGTGATCTGGACAACGAGCAGTACTTC. Protein product: CATSDLDNEQYF.

The chain couples TRBV6-2 or TRBV6-3 to TRBJ1-1; 11 bases fit TRBD1. Trimming removed 2 bases from V and 11 bases from J; junction bases left unmatched: 16. The CDR3 consists of 17 residues. Germline CDR1 MNHEY, CDR2 SVGEGT. The CDR3 DNA is TGTGCCAGCAGTTACCTCGACTCGCCGGACAGGGGGCTGTGGGCTTTCTTT. Translated: CASSYLDSPDRGLWAFF.

V and J are TRBV3-1 (or the pseudogene TRBV3-2) and TRBJ2-3; D unclear. Germline CDR1 LGHDT, CDR2 YNNKEL (reference sequence). V shed 1 base and J shed 2 bases, with 10 bases lying between them. The length of the CDR3 is 15 residues. The CDR3, as DNA: TGTGCCAGCAGCCAAGGGGTGCGGTTCACAGATACGCAGTATTTT. This codes for CASSQGVRFTDTQYF.

The chain has TRBV6-5 and TRBJ1-5; D is possibly TRBD1 (6 bases). This CDR3 is built from 15 residues. Trimming took off 5 bases at V and 2 bases at J, with 13 bases between the two ends. The germline V gene has CDR1 MNHEY and CDR2 SVGAGI. CDR3 loop: CASSLDRRGNQPQHF. The CDR3 nucleotides are TGTGCCAGCAGTCTCGACAGGAGGGGCAATCAGCCCCAGCATTTT.

The chain couples TRBV15 to TRBJ2-1; D perhaps matches TRBD2 (5 bases). V was trimmed by 4 bases and J by 4 bases, leaving 11 bases between them. There are 14 residues in the CDR3. Germline V gives CDR1 LNHNV, CDR2 YYDKDF (reference sequence). The chain's CDR3 is CATSTPEGYNEQFF. Written as DNA, the CDR3 is TGTGCCACCAGCACCCCCGAGGGATACAATGAGCAGTTCTTC.

In the case of this clone: This same CDR3 is encoded by further DNA sequences in the sample. The chain recombines TRBV2 with TRBJ1-3; D gene uncertain. Trimming removed 0 bases at V and 4 bases at J, with 1 base between. CDR1 and CDR2 (germline): SNHLY, FYNNEI. This CDR3 region has 12 residues. This chain's CDR3 is CASSEAGNTIYF. The CDR3 nucleotides read TGTGCCAGCAGTGAAGCAGGAAACACCATATATTTT.

A note on this clone: This same CDR3 is encoded by further DNA sequences in the sample. The rearrangement uses TRBV28 and TRBJ1-6; D not certain. Germline V lookup: CDR1 MDHEN, CDR2 SYDVKM. Deletions cut 5 bases from V and 13 bases from J, with 15 bases between. The CDR3 runs 13 residues. The CDR3 DNA sequence: TGTGCCAGCAGTAGGCGGGTCCAGGCGCCCCTCCACTTT. Translating gives CASSRRVQAPLHF.

The chain couples TRBV7-8 to TRBJ1-5; 10 positions agree with TRBD1. Germline-derived CDR1 and CDR2 are SGHVS and FQNEAQ. There are 18 residues in the CDR3. The junction had 10 bases not matched to a gene; V was cut back by 5 bases and J by 0 bases. CDR3 nucleotide sequence: TGTGCCAGCAGCCCACGGACAGGGGGGGTATATAGCAATCAGCCCCAGCATTTT. It specifies CASSPRTGGVYSNQPQHF. Together with reference TRBV7-8 and TRBJ1-5, the CDR3 gives the full variable domain: GAGVSQSPRYKVAKRGQDVALRCDPISGHVSLFWYQQALGQGPEFLTYFQNEAQLDKSGLPSDRFFAERPEGSVSTLKIQRTQQEDSAVYLCASSPRTGGVYSNQPQHFGDGTRLSIL.

The chain employs TRBV24-1 and TRBJ2-3; 7 positions agree with TRBD1. The CDR3 covers 13 residues. CDR1 KGHDR and CDR2 SFDVKD come from the germline V gene. Losses at the gene ends were 8 bases for V and 0 bases for J; bases not matched to a gene: 1. Here the CDR3 reads CATKQGSTDTQYF. The CDR3 DNA reads as TGTGCCACCAAACAGGGGAGCACAGATACGCAGTATTTT.